Below are 9 T cell receptor beta chains sequenced from a single sample in a study of shared clonotypes between healthy human individuals (dated by TCRdb to about 2020). Library creation used the immunoSEQ multiplex PCR assay. TCRdb carries this immuneACCESS record with in-frame sequences only. Its versions omit some clonotypes, under half of them owing to an unresolved V gene in the studies checked, with the rest unexplained. In this sample the table shows some 2.3 million clones, 85% to 95% of which occur a single time. The top ten hold approximately 0.4% of the sample. Input material: naive CD4+ T cells from PBMCs. The meaning of the sample's cell subset or site label: CD45RA+ positively selected. The receptor set was obtained from a man aged 18-30 years in good health. Some clones in this sample may be carry-over from other donors' samples.

The rearrangement uses TRBV2 and TRBJ1-3, with 7 bases identical to TRBD1. In germline, CDR1 is SNHLY, CDR2 FYNNEI. The CDR3 is made up of 14 amino acids. The V segment lost 6 bases and the J segment 4 bases; nucleotides outside the gene matches: 6. The CDR3 protein is CASRGTGVGNTIYF. In DNA form, the CDR3 reads TGTGCCAGCAGAGGAACAGGGGTAGGAAACACCATATATTTT.

The rearrangement uses TRBV7-9 and TRBJ2-1; 8 bases match TRBD1. The CDR3 contains 15 residues. The junction had 10 bases not matched to a gene; V was cut back by 5 bases and J by 7 bases. Germline assignment: CDR1 SEHNR and CDR2 FQNEAQ (reference sequence). As DNA, the CDR3 is TGTGCCAGCAGCCTCCGACAGGGGAGGTCTAATGAGCAGTTCTTC. As protein: CASSLRQGRSNEQFF.

Written as DNA, the CDR3 is TGTGCCAGCAGTTTAGACAGCGATAATGAAAAACTGTTTTTT. It specifies CASSLDSDNEKLFF. The chain carries TRBV27 and TRBJ1-4, with D tentatively TRBD1 (5 bases). There are 14 residues in the CDR3. Trimming pared 2 bases from V and 4 bases from J, leaving 8 bases between. Germline lookup yields CDR1 MNHEY and CDR2 SMNVEV (reference sequence).

This clone was recorded only once. The rearrangement joins TRBV25-1 to TRBJ2-1; D is ambiguous. CDR1 is MGHDK and CDR2 is SYGVNS in the germline V gene. The length of the CDR3 is 14 residues. V was cut by 1 base and J by 2 bases, with 6 bases left in between. CDR3 nucleotide sequence: TGTGCCAGCAGTGAATTGAGCGCCTACAATGAGCAGTTCTTC. The encoded protein is CASSELSAYNEQFF.

The rearrangement joins TRBV29-1 to TRBJ1-1; 8 nucleotides line up with TRBD1. The CDR3 runs 14 residues. Germline CDR1 reads SQVTM; CDR2 reads ANQGSEA. Trimming at V came to 4 bases and at J to 5 bases, leaving 9 bases not matched to a gene. This chain's CDR3 is CSVGPTGGGTEAFF. CDR3 DNA: TGCAGCGTTGGACCTACAGGGGGAGGAACTGAAGCTTTCTTT.

V gene TRBV7-9 combines with J gene TRBJ2-7; the match to TRBD1 covers 8 bases. Looked up from germline, CDR1 is SEHNR and CDR2 is FQNEAQ (reference sequence). Trimming cost V 5 bases and J 8 bases; bases outside gene matches: 17. This CDR3 has 16 residues. The CDR3 sequence is CASSAHSRTGPLKQYF. CDR3 DNA sequence: TGTGCCAGCAGCGCACATTCGAGGACAGGGCCCTTGAAGCAGTACTTC.

This clone was counted a few times. This chain joins TRBV2 and TRBJ2-2, with D tentatively TRBD2 (6 bases). CDR1 and CDR2 (germline): SNHLY, FYNNEI. Trimming removed 11 bases at V and 4 bases at J, with 20 bases between. The CDR3 is 15 residues long. CDR3 nucleotides: TGTGCCGGCGGAGGGGCCCCCTTCTTCACCGGGGAGCTGTTTTTT. Translated, it gives CAGGGAPFFTGELFF. The full variable domain, its missing parts supplied by reference TRBV2 and TRBJ2-2, is EPEVTQTPSHQVTQMGQEVILRCVPISNHLYFYWYRQILGQKVEFLVSFYNNEISEKSEIFDDQFSVERPDGSNFTLKIRSTKLEDSAMYFCAGGGAPFFTGELFFGEGSRLTVL.

V gene TRBV7-6 combines with J gene TRBJ1-2; the D is unclear. Trimming took 0 bases from V and 6 from J, leaving 8 bases between them. Germline lookup yields CDR1 SGHVS and CDR2 FNYEAQ. This CDR3 region has 13 residues. This chain's CDR3 is CASSLAGLDGYTF. The CDR3 DNA is TGTGCCAGCAGCTTAGCAGGGTTGGATGGCTACACCTTC.

In its sample, this clone was seen once. This chain connects TRBV10-3 to TRBJ2-1, with 9 bases that match TRBD1. The CDR3 runs to 14 residues. With V trimmed by 0 bases and J by 6 bases, 0 bases remained unmatched. From germline, CDR1 is ENHRY and CDR2 SYGVKD. CDR3 protein: CAISESTGGNEQFF. The CDR3 nucleotides are TGTGCCATCAGTGAGTCGACAGGGGGCAATGAGCAGTTCTTC.